Presented here are 22 T cell receptor beta chains from one specimen sequenced in a study of T cells expressing NK-cell markers. One entry per CDR3 protein, without DNA, is what TCRdb gives after re-calling the 5' RACE reads. This sample's clone table lists approximately 150,000 distinct CDR3 sequences. Sample: blood T cells: a sorted CD56 or NKG2C T cell subset, CD4+ or CD8+ T cells, or bulk PBMC T cells (not recorded which). Source of these receptors: a woman between 18 and 75 years old in good health.

The genes are TRBV2 and TRBJ2-2. The CDR3 covers 13 residues. Looked up from germline, CDR1 is SNHLY and CDR2 is FYNNEI. The CDR3 region is CASSALSTGELFF.

The chain has TRBV7-9 and TRBJ2-1; the D gene TCRdb calls, TRBD1, cannot be checked with no DNA. Germline-derived CDR1 and CDR2 are SEHNR and FQNEAQ (reference sequence). CDR3 length: 16 residues. The CDR3 loop is CASSSEPGTNNNEQFF.

The chain recombines TRBV20-1 with TRBJ1-1; TCRdb names TRBD1, which stays unverified in the absence of DNA. The CDR3 totals 14 residues. Germline assignment: CDR1 DFQATT and CDR2 SNEGSKA (reference sequence). CDR3 region: CSAADTGGATEAFF.

The chain combines TRBV5-1 with TRBJ1-1; TCRdb selects TRBD1, and the lack of DNA leaves this call unchecked. This CDR3 region has 15 residues. Germline-derived CDR1 and CDR2 are SGHRS and YFSETQ. CDR3 in amino acids: CASSLRQGANTEAFF.

The V gene is TRBV20-1, the J gene TRBJ2-5; TCRdb calls TRBD1, which cannot be checked without DNA. The CDR3 is made up of 14 amino acids. Germline values: CDR1 DFQATT, CDR2 SNEGSKA (reference sequence). CDR3 protein: CSARAPRGQETQYF.

This chain links TRBV7-3 with TRBJ2-7; checking the TCRdb D call of TRBD1 is not possible without DNA. The CDR3 covers 17 residues. From germline, CDR1 is SGHTA and CDR2 FQGTGA. This CDR3 reads CASSLNPRTGSSYEQYF.

The chain couples TRBV14 to TRBJ2-7; the TRBD2 assignment by TCRdb is unverifiable without DNA. This CDR3 has 14 amino acids. The germline CDR1 and CDR2 sequences are SGHDN and FVKESK. The CDR3 protein is CASSRFLGGAEQYF.

The chain carries TRBV12-3 or TRBV12-4 and TRBJ2-2. The CDR3 contains 15 residues. The CDR3 sequence is CASSLAGDLAGELFF.

The chain recombines TRBV7-2 with TRBJ1-2; TCRdb's assignment of TRBD1 cannot be checked, as there is no DNA. CDR3 length: 13 amino acids. Germline assignment: CDR1 SGHTA and CDR2 FQGNSA. The CDR3 here is CASSLVVGGGYTF. The whole variable domain, remainder taken from reference TRBV7-2 and TRBJ1-2, is GAGVSQSPSNKVTEKGKDVELRCDPISGHTALYWYRQSLGQGLEFLIYFQGNSAPDKSGLPSDRFSAERTGGSVSTLTIQRTQQEDSAVYLCASSLVVGGGYTFGSGTRLTVV.

This CDR3 is CASSSSTDYYGYTF. The rearrangement uses TRBV7-2 and TRBJ1-2; checking the TCRdb D call of TRBD1 is not possible without DNA. Germline CDR1 and CDR2: SGHTA and FQGNSA. The CDR3 loop spans 14 amino acids.

The rearrangement uses TRBV29-1 and TRBJ2-5; lacking DNA, the TRBD1 call made by TCRdb goes unchecked. There are 11 residues in the CDR3. Germline V lookup: CDR1 SQVTM, CDR2 ANQGSEA. The CDR3 reads CSAGQSETQYF.

The genes are TRBV4-1 and TRBJ2-5; the D call of TRBD1 rests on TCRdb alone, since no DNA is present to check it. Germline CDR1 MGHRA, CDR2 YSYEKL. The length of the CDR3 is 15 residues. The CDR3 reads CASSRKGTDQETQYF.

This chain links TRBV9 with TRBJ2-1; the D call from TCRdb, TRBD2, cannot be confirmed without DNA. From germline, CDR1 is SGDLS and CDR2 YYNGEE. The CDR3 sequence is 16 residues long. The chain's CDR3 is CASSTKSGGALDEQFF.

The chain couples TRBV6-1 to TRBJ2-1; the TCRdb call, TRBD1, lacks DNA for checking. The CDR3 length is 13 residues. Per the germline V gene, CDR1 is MNHNS and CDR2 is SASEGT. CDR3 loop: CASSEGTSNEQFF.

J is TRBJ1-1 and V is TRBV7-8. Germline values: CDR1 SGHVS, CDR2 FQNEAQ. CDR3 length: 14 residues. The CDR3 is CASSQVDGNTEAFF.

V gene TRBV10-3 combines with J gene TRBJ2-2; TCRdb picks TRBD2, but there is no DNA to check that call. The CDR3 consists of 18 residues. Germline CDR1 ENHRY, CDR2 SYGVKD. CDR3 in amino acids: CAISVPPGGESNTGELFF.

The J gene is TRBJ2-7, the V gene TRBV5-6; lacking DNA, the TRBD2 call made by TCRdb goes unchecked. Germline CDR1 is SGHDT and CDR2 is YYEEEE. The CDR3 covers 14 residues. CDR3 amino acids: CASGKWTRGDEQYF.

The J gene is TRBJ2-7, the V gene TRBV29-1. The germline CDR1 and CDR2 sequences are SQVTM and ANQGSEA. This CDR3 is built from 13 residues. CDR3 sequence reads: CSVAGTGSYEQYF.

The chain recombines TRBV15 with TRBJ2-1; TCRdb picks TRBD1, but there is no DNA to check that call. The CDR3 totals 15 residues. Germline loops: CDR1 LNHNV, CDR2 YYDKDF (reference sequence). This chain's CDR3 is CATSHDRGAYNEQFF.

The V and J genes are TRBV6-2 or TRBV6-3 and TRBJ1-5; the D call of TRBD1 rests on TCRdb alone, since no DNA is present to check it. The CDR3 loop spans 14 amino acids. Germline lookup yields CDR1 MNHEY and CDR2 SVGEGT. The CDR3 is CASKTRQAGQPQHF.

V and J are TRBV18 and TRBJ2-7; TCRdb's D gene call, TRBD1, goes unchecked for lack of DNA. The germline V gene encodes CDR1 KGHSH and CDR2 LQKENI. This CDR3 contains 14 residues. This chain's CDR3 is CASSSTQGIGEQYF.

The chain couples TRBV20-1 to TRBJ1-6; TCRdb gives TRBD1 as the D gene, but with no DNA this cannot be confirmed. This CDR3 contains 15 residues. Germline V gene sequence: CDR1 DFQATT, CDR2 SNEGSKA (reference sequence). The CDR3 sequence is CSAIMGGIYNSPLHF.